The present T cell receptor beta chain was sequenced within a study of blood T cells in healthy people across ages. Study-level findings and limits: When set beside aged donors, long-lived donors presented more naive CD4+ cells and higher diversity. TCR beta diversity, measured per million T cells, fell in a roughly linear way with age.

For the second PCR, which ran for about 6 to 12 cycles, a sample-barcoded 5' primer and a J-beta primer mix were used. MiXCR was run by TCRdb on the 5' RACE reads, yielding one entry per CDR3 protein. The sample includes fewer than 800,000 distinct CDR3 sequences, 21% of them seen just once. This CDR3 comprises 14 residues. CDR1 and CDR2 from the germline V gene are KGHDR and SFDVKD. V was clipped by 6 bases and J by 1 base, with 8 bases between them. For this clonotype: Its antigen is not known.

Each of the donors had about 9.9 milliliters of peripheral blood drawn into EDTA-treated Vacutainer tubes. The study isolated at least 6.5 million PBMCs from each sample. Sequenced input: blood. The gene calls are TRBV24-1 and TRBJ2-2, with D perhaps given as TRBD1 or TRBD2 (5 bases each). The sequence derives from a man between 70 and 80 years old in good health. The CDR3 loop reads CATSRGENTGELFF. The CDR3 DNA sequence: TGTGCCACCAGTCGAGGGGAGAACACCGGGGAGCTGTTTTTT.